A single sample gave rise to the 3 T cell receptor beta chains below, sequenced in a study of cytomegalovirus exposure and HLA in healthy donors. PCR was performed using 60 Vbeta and 13 Jbeta primers. Sequenced by immunoSEQ multiplex PCR; TCRdb stores in-frame clones only, minus some. In the table there are 130,000 or so clones, about three quarters of which are singletons. Sequencing was carried out using PBMCs. The receptors derive from a man under 40 in good health and CMV-seronegative.

The rearrangement links TRBV5-1 to TRBJ2-3; 13 bases fit TRBD2. V shed 5 bases and J 1 base; nucleotides not matched to a gene: 7. This CDR3 contains 17 residues. CDR1 and CDR2 from the germline V gene are SGHRS and YFSETQ. This CDR3 reads CASSNGLAGAGTDTQYF. The CDR3 DNA follows: TGCGCCAGCAGTAATGGACTAGCGGGAGCGGGCACAGATACGCAGTATTTT.

The chain carries TRBV27 and TRBJ2-7; TRBD1 matches at 7 bases. Germline assignment: CDR1 MNHEY and CDR2 SMNVEV (reference sequence). The CDR3 covers 15 residues. Losses at the gene ends were 3 bases for V and 3 bases for J; bases not matched to a gene: 8. The CDR3 sequence: CASSFSAGGLYEQYF. The CDR3, as DNA: TGTGCCAGCAGTTTCTCTGCAGGGGGTCTCTACGAGCAGTACTTC.

The chain employs TRBV30 and TRBJ2-2; D remains unclear. The germline CDR1 and CDR2 sequences are GTSNPN and SVGIG (reference sequence). Between the trimmed V and J ends, which lost 5 bases and 1 base, there was a span of 5 bases. CDR3 length: 12 amino acids. The CDR3 spells CAWPENTGELFF. The CDR3 DNA follows: TGTGCCTGGCCAGAGAACACCGGGGAGCTGTTTTTT.